A selection of T cell receptor beta chains follows, all from one sample in a study of shared clonotypes between healthy human individuals. TCRdb keeps only in-frame clones here, not all; method: immunoSEQ multiplex PCR. The table has 2 million to 2.5 million clones, under 97% seen once; the top ten hold roughly 0.13%. The sequenced sample consisted of naive CD4+ T cells sorted from blood. These receptors came from a man between 18 and 35 years old in good health. CDR3s include the opening cysteine and the closing phenylalanine or tryptophan. Fields, in order: V gene, clone size, J gene, D gene, CDR3 protein, CDR3 DNA. The D gene is left open where the match is weak. Some rows mark clone size as missing; the rest say once, few, many or name a class of expanded clone.

TRBV19	-	TRBJ1-5	TRBD1	CATRDRSNQPQHF	TGTGCCACCCGGGACAGATCCAATCAGCCCCAGCATTTT
TRBV9	-	TRBJ2-3	TRBD2	CASSVGSSGATDTQYF	TGTGCCAGCAGCGTAGGGTCTAGCGGAGCCACAGATACGCAGTATTTT
TRBV11-3	-	TRBJ2-1	TRBD2	CASSLGTSGSYNEQFF	TGTGCCAGCAGCTTAGGGACTAGCGGGAGCTACAATGAGCAGTTCTTC
TRBV10-3	-	TRBJ1-5	-	CAISEGRERNQPQHF	TGTGCCATCAGTGAAGGCAGGGAGCGCAATCAGCCCCAGCATTTT
TRBV11-2	-	TRBJ1-4	TRBD1	CASSLDRGRTNEKLFF	TGTGCCAGCAGCTTAGACAGGGGGCGGACTAATGAAAAACTGTTTTTT
TRBV30	-	TRBJ2-4	-	CALEDRKNIQYF	TGTGCCTTAGAGGACAGAAAAAACATTCAGTACTTC
TRBV7-2	-	TRBJ1-5	TRBD1	CASSRGDRGWGNQPQHF	TGTGCCAGCAGCAGAGGGGACAGGGGATGGGGCAATCAGCCCCAGCATTTT
TRBV19	-	TRBJ1-1	-	CASSTTTGTDAFF	TGTGCCAGTAGTACTACGACCGGAACGGACGCTTTCTTT
TRBV6-5	-	TRBJ1-3	-	CASSYSMRNTIYF	TGTGCCAGCAGTTACTCGATGAGGAACACCATATATTTT
TRBV4-3	-	TRBJ2-7	-	CASSQEGTILLHEQYF	TGCGCCAGCAGCCAAGAGGGTACTATTCTCCTACACGAGCAGTACTTC
TRBV6-1	-	TRBJ1-2	-	CASSRDGYGYTF	TGTGCCAGCAGCAGGGATGGGTATGGCTACACCTTC
TRBV18	-	TRBJ2-7	-	CASSSPSTTYEQYF	TGTGCCAGCTCATCCCCCTCTACAACCTACGAGCAGTACTTC
TRBV2	-	TRBJ1-6	TRBD1	CATTTGYGSPLHF	TGTGCCACCACGACAGGGTATGGATCACCCCTCCACTTT
TRBV10-1	-	TRBJ1-1	-	CASSESLGPSSEAFF	TGCGCCAGCAGTGAGTCTTTGGGTCCCAGCAGTGAAGCTTTCTTT
TRBV19	-	TRBJ2-7	TRBD2	CASSIGTSGGLQYF	TGTGCCAGTAGTATCGGGACTAGCGGGGGGTTACAGTACTTC
TRBV5-1	-	TRBJ2-4	-	CASSLLGLAKNIQYF	TGCGCCAGCAGCTTGCTGGGGCTGGCCAAAAACATTCAGTACTTC
TRBV19	-	TRBJ1-6	-	CASSPGGRIVNSPLHF	TGTGCCAGTAGTCCGGGGGGCAGAATAGTTAATTCACCCCTCCACTTT
TRBV5-1	once	TRBJ2-7	TRBD1	CASSPVPGQDFHEQYF	TGCGCCAGCAGCCCCGTCCCGGGACAGGATTTCCACGAGCAGTACTTC
TRBV5-1	-	TRBJ2-1	TRBD1	CASSRTGGLSANEQFF	TGCGCCAGCAGCCGGACAGGGGGTTTAAGCGCCAATGAGCAGTTCTTC
TRBV9	-	TRBJ1-1	-	CASSSPWSTEAFF	TGTGCCAGCAGCTCGCCCTGGAGCACTGAAGCTTTCTTT
TRBV5-1	-	TRBJ1-6	-	CASSLTDGSSYNSPLHF	TGCGCCAGCAGCTTGACGGACGGTAGCTCCTATAATTCACCCCTCCACTTT
TRBV18	-	TRBJ1-4	-	CASSLNSLNSDATNEKLFF	TGTGCCAGCTCACTGAATTCTCTCAACTCAGACGCAACTAATGAAAAACTGTTTTTT
TRBV5-1	-	TRBJ2-2	TRBD2	CASSLRAGKNTGELFF	TGCGCCAGCAGCTTAAGAGCGGGGAAGAACACCGGGGAGCTGTTTTTT
TRBV4-2	-	TRBJ2-3	TRBD2	CASSPKLAGGTDTQYF	TGTGCCAGCAGCCCCAAACTAGCGGGGGGCACAGATACGCAGTATTTT
TRBV11-2	-	TRBJ2-2	-	CASSLVSGSGGELFF	TGTGCCAGCAGCTTAGTATCCGGGTCCGGCGGGGAGCTGTTTTTT
TRBV10-3	-	TRBJ2-7	-	CAISDSTGPYEQYF	TGTGCCATCAGTGACTCGACGGGGCCCTACGAGCAGTACTTC
TRBV5-4	-	TRBJ2-5	-	CASRKTGEKETQYF	TGTGCCAGCCGCAAGACGGGAGAGAAAGAGACCCAGTACTTC
TRBV19	-	TRBJ1-5	TRBD1	CASSPGQGHQPQHF	TGTGCCAGTAGTCCCGGACAGGGCCATCAGCCCCAGCATTTT
TRBV27	-	TRBJ2-7	TRBD1	CASRQGAGYEQYF	TGTGCCAGTCGACAGGGGGCGGGTTACGAGCAGTACTTC
TRBV30	-	TRBJ1-2	-	CAWSSRTPDGYTF	TGTGCCTGGAGTTCCCGGACACCCGATGGCTACACCTTC
TRBV29-1	once	TRBJ2-1	TRBD1	CSVPGTGIGQFF	TGCAGCGTTCCCGGGACAGGGATTGGGCAGTTCTTC
TRBV12-5	-	TRBJ1-3	-	CASGVSSGNTIYF	TGTGCTAGTGGGGTGAGCTCTGGAAACACCATATATTTT
TRBV7-2	-	TRBJ2-7	TRBD1	CASSSPTGSPYEQYF	TGTGCCAGCAGCTCCCCGACAGGGTCCCCCTACGAGCAGTACTTC
TRBV7-2	-	TRBJ1-3	-	CASSSRRGLGNTIYF	TGTGCCAGCAGCTCCCGACGGGGGCTCGGAAACACCATATATTTT
TRBV11-2	-	TRBJ2-7	TRBD1	CASSLAVTGVGEQYF	TGTGCCAGCAGCTTAGCAGTTACAGGGGTAGGCGAGCAGTACTTC
TRBV7-9	-	TRBJ1-1	-	CASSLVGSITEAFF	TGTGCCAGCAGCTTAGTTGGGTCGATCACTGAAGCTTTCTTT
TRBV5-6	-	TRBJ1-4	-	CASSFQRTEKLFF	TGTGCCAGCAGCTTCCAACGCACCGAAAAACTGTTTTTT
TRBV7-8	few	TRBJ1-3	-	CASSLTGNTIYF	TGTGCCAGCAGCCTCACTGGAAACACCATATATTTT
TRBV28	-	TRBJ2-1	TRBD2	CASRTRNSYNEQFF	TGTGCCAGCCGGACTAGAAACTCCTACAATGAGCAGTTCTTC
TRBV29-1	once	TRBJ2-3	-	CSVESGLPTDTQYF	TGCAGCGTTGAATCAGGTCTTCCCACAGATACGCAGTATTTT
TRBV10-3	-	TRBJ2-6	TRBD1	CAIGQETSSGANVLTF	TGTGCCATCGGACAGGAAACGAGCTCTGGGGCCAACGTCCTGACTTTC
TRBV10-2	-	TRBJ1-5	TRBD1	CASSPGQRIQVNQPQHF	TGCGCCAGCAGTCCGGGACAGCGAATCCAAGTAAATCAGCCCCAGCATTTT
TRBV9	-	TRBJ2-6	-	CASRDGSLLSGANVLTF	TGTGCCAGCAGGGACGGGTCCCTTTTATCTGGGGCCAACGTCCTGACTTTC
TRBV19	few	TRBJ2-1	TRBD1	CASSDGQGSNNEQFF	TGTGCCAGTAGCGACGGACAGGGAAGTAACAATGAGCAGTTCTTC
TRBV30	-	TRBJ1-2	TRBD1	CAWRADRGRGYTF	TGTGCCTGGAGGGCCGACAGGGGAAGAGGCTACACCTTC
TRBV2	-	TRBJ2-7	-	CASSGGGAPYEQYF	TGTGCCAGCAGTGGCGGAGGGGCCCCCTACGAGCAGTACTTC
TRBV28	-	TRBJ1-1	-	CASSPPTPLNTEAFF	TGTGCCAGCAGTCCTCCAACACCGCTGAACACTGAAGCTTTCTTT
TRBV15	-	TRBJ2-3	-	CATSRALNTDTQYF	TGTGCCACCAGCAGAGCCTTAAACACAGATACGCAGTATTTT
TRBV6-1	-	TRBJ1-2	-	CASETEYGYTF	TGTGCCAGCGAGACAGAGTATGGCTACACCTTC
TRBV9	-	TRBJ1-2	TRBD1	CASSQGQSNYGYTF	TGTGCCAGCAGCCAGGGACAGTCCAACTATGGCTACACCTTC
TRBV30	-	TRBJ2-7	TRBD2	CAWSAGLAGGEQYF	TGTGCCTGGAGTGCTGGACTAGCGGGGGGCGAGCAGTACTTC
TRBV5-4	-	TRBJ1-2	-	CASSSSSETFYGYTF	TGTGCCAGCAGCTCGTCGTCTGAGACCTTCTATGGCTACACCTTC
TRBV10-3	-	TRBJ1-2	TRBD1	CAISAQGGSYGYTF	TGTGCCATCAGTGCACAGGGGGGGAGCTATGGCTACACCTTC
TRBV5-4	-	TRBJ1-3	-	CASSLAGGNTIYF	TGTGCCAGCAGCTTGGCGGGAGGAAACACCATATATTTT
TRBV27	-	TRBJ1-2	TRBD1	CASRRSGGANYGYTF	TGTGCCAGCAGAAGATCAGGGGGAGCTAACTATGGCTACACCTTC